The 26 T cell receptor beta chains below were found in one sample sequenced in a study of identical twins. TCRdb fed the 5' RACE reads into MiXCR, producing one record per CDR3 protein. Here the sample spans around 230,000 distinct CDR3 sequences, 6% to 7% being singletons. The same data also went into a second study, on T cells expressing NK-cell markers.

Source material: CD8+ T cells sorted from blood. The receptors here all came from a woman younger than 35 in good health.

This clonotype was observed a few times. This rearrangement joins TRBV4-1 to TRBJ2-7; TRBD2 aligns across 13 bases. Germline V gene lookup returns CDR1 MGHRA and CDR2 YSYEKL. There are 16 residues in the CDR3. V shed 4 bases and J 4 bases; nucleotides not matched to a gene: 7. In DNA form, the CDR3 reads TGCGCCAGCAGCCCACGACTAGCGGGGGGAGAGTACGAGCAGTACTTC. Its protein product is CASSPRLAGGEYEQYF.

The chain uses TRBV20-1 and TRBJ2-7, with TRBD1 identical over 8 bases. J gave up 4 bases and V 6 bases, and 5 bases lay outside the gene matches. Germline assignment: CDR1 DFQATT and CDR2 SNEGSKA (reference sequence). The CDR3 spans 12 residues. In DNA, the CDR3 is TGCAGTGCGGACAGGGCTGTTTACGAGCAGTACTTC. Translation gives CSADRAVYEQYF.

This chain uses TRBV6-2 or TRBV6-3 with TRBJ2-5, with TRBD2 identical over 10 bases. The V gene's germline CDR1 is MNHEY and CDR2 SVGEGT. This CDR3 has 17 residues. V gave up 4 bases and J gave up 0 bases; unmatched junction bases: 8. The CDR3, as DNA: TGTGCCAGCAGTTCCCTCTTAGGACTAGCGGACCAAGAGACCCAGTACTTC. Protein: CASSSLLGLADQETQYF.

The J gene is TRBJ2-3, the V gene TRBV5-1; 7 bases line up with TRBD1. V lost 4 bases, J lost 3 bases, and 8 bases stayed unmatched. CDR3 size: 15 residues. Germline-derived CDR1 and CDR2 are SGHRS and YFSETQ. CDR3 coding DNA: TGCGCCAGCAGCCCCGACAGGGTCAGTACAGATACGCAGTATTTT. Amino acids: CASSPDRVSTDTQYF.

V usage is TRBV18 and J usage is TRBJ1-5; tentatively, D is TRBD1 (5 bases). CDR1 is KGHSH and CDR2 is LQKENI in the germline V gene. The V and J ends lost 3 bases and 7 bases respectively, with 16 bases between them. The CDR3 totals 15 residues. In DNA form, the CDR3 reads TGTGCCAGCTCACCGGGGGAACTTAGGGGCCAGCCCCAGCATTTT. This gives the protein CASSPGELRGQPQHF.

The chain recombines TRBV2 with TRBJ2-7; D may match TRBD1 or TRBD2 (6 bases each). Germline-derived CDR1 and CDR2 are SNHLY and FYNNEI. The CDR3 has 12 residues. V lost 9 bases, J lost 5 bases, and 14 bases lay in between. CDR3 loop: CARRDMRDEQYF. CDR3 sequence (DNA): TGTGCCAGGCGGGACATGAGGGACGAGCAGTACTTC.

This clonotype appeared many times. V gene TRBV12-3 or TRBV12-4 combines with J gene TRBJ2-7, with 11 nucleotides matching TRBD2. The CDR3 spans 13 residues. Trimming took 8 bases from V and 4 from J; bases not matched to a gene: 4. The CDR3 DNA follows: TGTGCCAGCTCACTAGCGGGAGAGTACGAGCAGTACTTC. Translated: CASSLAGEYEQYF.

This clonotype was counted only a few times. This chain uses TRBV30 with TRBJ2-1, with TRBD2 matching over 11 bases. In germline, CDR1 is GTSNPN, CDR2 SVGIG (reference sequence). J lost 9 bases, V lost 0 bases, and 7 bases had no gene match. The CDR3 length is 15 residues. This CDR3 reads CAWSVLGLAVAEQFF. In DNA form, the CDR3 reads TGTGCCTGGAGTGTACTGGGACTAGCGGTTGCTGAGCAGTTCTTC.

This clonotype turned up a few times. The chain uses TRBV20-1 and TRBJ2-2; maybe TRBD1 (6 bases). Germline V CDR1 and CDR2: DFQATT, SNEGSKA (reference sequence). V dropped 5 bases and J dropped 5 bases, with 15 bases sitting between them. The CDR3 totals 14 residues. The CDR3 sequence: CSAWDTGTTGELFF. In DNA form, the CDR3 reads TGCAGTGCTTGGGACACCGGGACAACCGGGGAGCTGTTTTTT.

This clonotype was seen more than once but under ten times. CDR3 sequence reads: CASTETLTSGGAYEQYF. The CDR3 coding sequence is TGTGCCAGCACCGAGACGCTGACTAGCGGGGGGGCCTACGAGCAGTACTTC. The chain has TRBV12-3 or TRBV12-4 and TRBJ2-7, with 14 bases fitting TRBD2. With V trimmed by 7 bases and J by 2 bases, 10 bases remained unmatched. This CDR3 is 17 amino acids long.

The chain combines TRBV7-9 with TRBJ2-3; TRBD1 matches at 7 bases. V was pared by 2 bases and J by 7 bases, with 9 bases of the junction left unmatched. Germline lookup yields CDR1 SEHNR and CDR2 FQNEAQ (reference sequence). The CDR3 consists of 15 residues. The CDR3 is CASSLLGTEQYTQYF. In nucleotides, the CDR3 is TGTGCCAGCAGCTTACTCGGGACAGAACAATATACGCAGTATTTT.

This clonotype occurred a few times. The genes are TRBV27 and TRBJ2-3; 12 bases match TRBD2. The germline CDR1 and CDR2 sequences are MNHEY and SMNVEV (reference sequence). V was pared by 4 bases and J by 6 bases, with 14 bases of the junction left unmatched. This CDR3 has 18 residues. The CDR3, as DNA: TGTGCCAGCAGTTCCCTAGCGGGAGGGCATCGTGTGGTTGATACGCAGTATTTT. Protein sequence: CASSSLAGGHRVVDTQYF.

This clonotype was counted a few times. The chain recombines TRBV12-3 or TRBV12-4 with TRBJ1-1; no reliable D call. The CDR3 consists of 11 residues. The V end lost 3 bases, the J end lost 6 bases, and 5 bases lay between the germline ends. Here the CDR3 DNA reads TGTGCCAGCAGTTTTTACCCTGAAGCTTTCTTT. Protein sequence: CASSFYPEAFF.

This clonotype was seen many times. This chain joins TRBV6-2 or TRBV6-3 and TRBJ2-1; D gene unclear. The V and J ends lost 5 bases and 6 bases respectively, with 11 bases between them. CDR1 MNHEY and CDR2 SVGEGT come from the germline V gene. There are 13 residues in the CDR3. The CDR3 region is CASSPLNLNEQFF. DNA of the CDR3: TGTGCCAGCAGTCCCCTTAACCTCAATGAGCAGTTCTTC.

This clonotype showed up just a few times. The chain links TRBV27 to TRBJ1-5, with 8 bases aligning to TRBD1. The CDR3 extends over 15 amino acids. V shed 4 bases, J shed 2 bases, and the junction held 4 bases outside the gene matches. CDR1 MNHEY and CDR2 SMNVEV come from the germline V gene (reference sequence). This chain's CDR3 is CASSWLGQGNQPQHF. The CDR3 nucleotides are TGTGCCAGCAGTTGGCTGGGACAGGGCAATCAGCCCCAGCATTTT.

There are a few counts of this clonotype. J is TRBJ1-2 and V is TRBV20-1, with D perhaps matching TRBD1 (5 bases). With 1 base removed from V and 4 bases from J, the gap between germline ends came to 10 bases. Germline values: CDR1 DFQATT, CDR2 SNEGSKA (reference sequence). This CDR3 has 13 amino acids. The CDR3 spells CSARASGGYGYTF. Here the CDR3 DNA reads TGCAGTGCTAGAGCGTCGGGGGGCTATGGCTACACCTTC.

This chain connects TRBV29-1 to TRBJ2-7, with 9 bases aligning to TRBD1. The junction had 6 bases not matched to a gene; V was cut back by 3 bases and J by 3 bases. CDR3 size: 14 residues. Looked up from germline, CDR1 is SQVTM and CDR2 is ANQGSEA. CDR3 sequence reads: CSVEEQGALYEQYF. Here the CDR3 DNA reads TGCAGCGTTGAGGAACAGGGGGCTCTCTACGAGCAGTACTTC.

The gene calls are TRBV12-3 or TRBV12-4 and TRBJ2-6; the D gene is possibly TRBD1 (6 bases). V was clipped by 10 bases and J by 8 bases, with 15 bases between them. The CDR3 consists of 13 residues. The chain's CDR3 is CATLTGRTNVLTF. CDR3 bases: TGTGCCACCTTGACAGGACGTACCAACGTCCTGACTTTC.

This clonotype appeared many times. V usage is TRBV11-2 and J usage is TRBJ2-3; 10 positions agree with TRBD2. Germline V lookup: CDR1 SGHAT, CDR2 FQNNGV. V gave up 1 base and J gave up 5 bases; unmatched junction bases: 6. The CDR3 is made up of 16 amino acids. The CDR3 sequence: CASSLVLAGRGDTQYF. Here the CDR3 DNA reads TGTGCCAGCAGCTTAGTACTAGCGGGAAGGGGAGATACGCAGTATTTT.

This clonotype was seen a few times. J is TRBJ2-2 and V is TRBV2; D unclear. Germline CDR1 is SNHLY and CDR2 is FYNNEI. This CDR3 has 14 amino acids. V gave up 6 bases and J gave up 4 bases, with 12 bases separating them. CDR3 in amino acids: CASSNYRSTGELFF. CDR3 DNA: TGTGCCAGCAGCAATTACCGAAGCACCGGGGAGCTGTTTTTT.

V is TRBV7-2 and J is TRBJ1-1, with 8 positions matching TRBD1. Trimming took 2 bases from V and 0 from J; bases not matched to a gene: 2. There are 15 residues in the CDR3. Germline V gene lookup returns CDR1 SGHTA and CDR2 FQGNSA. CDR3 sequence: CASSLWTGMNTEAFF. CDR3 nucleotide sequence: TGTGCCAGCAGCTTATGGACAGGGATGAACACTGAAGCTTTCTTT. Combining the CDR3 with reference TRBV7-2 and TRBJ1-1 gives the whole variable domain GAGVSQSPSNKVTEKGKDVELRCDPISGHTALYWYRQSLGQGLEFLIYFQGNSAPDKSGLPSDRFSAERTGGSVSTLTIQRTQQEDSAVYLCASSLWTGMNTEAFFGQGTRLTVV.

This clonotype was seen a few times. This rearrangement joins TRBV3-1 to TRBJ2-1; TRBD1 might be the D (6 bases). CDR1 is LGHDT, CDR2 YNNKEL, per germline (reference sequence). V shed 5 bases and J shed 9 bases, with 26 bases lying between them. The CDR3 extends over 17 amino acids. The CDR3 reads CASSKQVAWGPGSEQFF. For the CDR3, the DNA is TGTGCCAGCAGCAAACAGGTAGCTTGGGGGCCTGGTAGTGAGCAGTTCTTC.

This clonotype occurred a few times. The rearrangement joins TRBV12-5 to TRBJ2-7; unclear D gene. Germline V gene data show CDR1 as LGHNT and CDR2 as FRNRAP. This CDR3 spans 16 amino acids. The V gene lost 4 bases and the J gene lost 0 bases, with 16 bases spanning the gap. The CDR3 reads CASGYPSGRSSYEQYF. CDR3 bases: TGTGCTAGTGGTTACCCTTCAGGACGCAGCTCCTACGAGCAGTACTTC.

This clonotype was seen at least ten times. CDR3 residues: CAISDPGTTSYEQYF. CDR3 in DNA: TGTGCCATCAGTGACCCCGGGACCACCTCCTACGAGCAGTACTTC. The chain is built from TRBV10-3 and TRBJ2-7; perhaps D is TRBD1 or TRBD2 (5 bases each). The CDR3 totals 15 residues. Trimming left V 3 bases short and J 0 bases short, with 12 bases between. The germline V gene encodes CDR1 ENHRY and CDR2 SYGVKD.

This clonotype has just a few counts. The J gene is TRBJ2-5, the V gene TRBV9; TRBD2 matches at 7 bases. V was pared by 0 bases and J by 5 bases, with 10 bases of the junction left unmatched. Germline CDR1 SGDLS, CDR2 YYNGEE. CDR3 length equals 16 residues. The DNA of the CDR3 is TGTGCCAGCAGCGTAGGTCTAGCGGAGGCGAGGGAGACCCAGTACTTC. This gives the protein CASSVGLAEARETQYF.

This chain links TRBV29-1 with TRBJ2-1, with 13 positions matching TRBD2. CDR1 and CDR2 from the germline V gene are SQVTM and ANQGSEA. V was pared by 7 bases and J by 7 bases, with 7 bases of the junction left unmatched. The CDR3 has 14 residues. The CDR3 reads CSAGLAGEINEQFF. The CDR3 DNA sequence: TGCAGCGCAGGACTAGCGGGAGAAATTAATGAGCAGTTCTTC.